The present T cell receptor (beta chain) was sequenced within a study of CD8+CD57+ T cells in acquired aplastic anemia. Study results and limitations: Patients and controls shared 25 to 35 CD8+ CDR3 sequences, which appeared highly expressed in patients and within their immunodominant clones.

Sequencing involved patients with CD8+CD57+ cell expansion previously shown by flow cytometry. Diagnosis of severe acquired aplastic anemia applied to all patients. V was shortened by 2 bases and J by 2 bases, with 13 bases between the two germline ends. This CDR3 is 15 amino acids long. Looked up from germline, CDR1 is SGHRS and CDR2 is YFSETQ. Details on this clonotype: Its antigen is unknown.

The template for TCR beta VDJ and CDR3 sequence profiling was genomic DNA. TCRdb reprocessed the reads via MiXCR and lists one record per CDR3 protein. Among roughly 93,000 distinct CDR3 sequences listed, about 66% were seen once. The chain couples TRBV5-1 to TRBJ2-5, with D uncertain. The sample comprised sorted CD4+, CD8+, or CD8+CD57+ T cells (not recorded which) from PBMCs. The TCR comes from a human donor with aplastic anemia. As DNA, the CDR3 is TGCGCCAGCAGCTTTTTTGGCCGTTCACAAGAGACCCAGTACTTC. It encodes CASSFFGRSQETQYF. The full variable domain, its missing parts supplied by reference TRBV5-1 and TRBJ2-5, is KAGVTQTPRYLIKTRGQQVTLSCSPISGHRSVSWYQQTPGQGLQFLFEYFSETQRNKGNFPGRFSGRQFSNSRSEMNVSTLELGDSALYLCASSFFGRSQETQYFGPGTRLLVL.